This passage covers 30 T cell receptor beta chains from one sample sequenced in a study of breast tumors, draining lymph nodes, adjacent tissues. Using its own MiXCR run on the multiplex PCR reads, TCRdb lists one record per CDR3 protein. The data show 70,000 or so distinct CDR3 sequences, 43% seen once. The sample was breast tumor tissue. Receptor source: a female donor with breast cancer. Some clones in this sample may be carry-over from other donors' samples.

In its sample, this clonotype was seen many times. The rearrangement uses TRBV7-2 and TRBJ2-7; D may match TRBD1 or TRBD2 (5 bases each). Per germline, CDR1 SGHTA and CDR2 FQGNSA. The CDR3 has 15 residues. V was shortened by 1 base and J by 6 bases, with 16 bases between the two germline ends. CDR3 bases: TGTGCCAGCAGCTTAGTCTGGGGGAGAGGCGGCGAGCAGTACTTC. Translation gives CASSLVWGRGGEQYF.

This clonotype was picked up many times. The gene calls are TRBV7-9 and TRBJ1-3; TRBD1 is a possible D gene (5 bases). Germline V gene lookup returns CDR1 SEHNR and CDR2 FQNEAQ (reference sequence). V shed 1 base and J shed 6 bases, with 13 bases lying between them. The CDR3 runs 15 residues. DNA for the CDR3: TGTGCCAGCAGCTTAGATGGGACCTCCGCAAACACCATATATTTT. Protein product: CASSLDGTSANTIYF.

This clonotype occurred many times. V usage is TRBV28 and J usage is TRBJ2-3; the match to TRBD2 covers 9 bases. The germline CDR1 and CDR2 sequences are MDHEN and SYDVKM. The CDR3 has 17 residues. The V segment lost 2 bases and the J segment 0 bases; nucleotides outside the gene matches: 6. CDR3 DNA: TGTGCCAGCAGTTTAGGGGTTAGCGGGAGAAGCACAGATACGCAGTATTTT. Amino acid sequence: CASSLGVSGRSTDTQYF.

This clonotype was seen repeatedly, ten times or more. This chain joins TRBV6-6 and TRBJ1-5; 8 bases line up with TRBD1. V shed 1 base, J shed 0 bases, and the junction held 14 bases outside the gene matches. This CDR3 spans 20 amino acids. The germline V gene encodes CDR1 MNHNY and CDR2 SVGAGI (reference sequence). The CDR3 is CASSYLSWGGTGLSNQPQHF. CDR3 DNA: TGTGCCAGCAGTTACTTATCGTGGGGGGGGACAGGTCTTAGCAATCAGCCCCAGCATTTT.

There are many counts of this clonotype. CDR3 region: CASSPAVAGPDTQYF. CDR3 sequence (DNA): TGTGCCAGCTCACCAGCAGTAGCGGGGCCGGATACGCAGTATTTT. The J gene is TRBJ2-3, the V gene TRBV18, with 8 bases matching TRBD2. The CDR3 runs 15 residues. Germline CDR1 is KGHSH and CDR2 is LQKENI. The J segment lost 6 bases and the V segment lost 2 bases, leaving 7 bases of the junction unmatched.

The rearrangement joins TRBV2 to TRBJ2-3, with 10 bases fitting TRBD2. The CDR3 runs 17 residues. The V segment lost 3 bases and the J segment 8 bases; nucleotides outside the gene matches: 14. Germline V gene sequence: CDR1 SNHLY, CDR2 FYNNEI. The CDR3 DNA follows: TGTGCCAGCAGTGAGGGGCTAGCGGGGGACCCCCTTAGTACGCAGTATTTT. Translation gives CASSEGLAGDPLSTQYF.

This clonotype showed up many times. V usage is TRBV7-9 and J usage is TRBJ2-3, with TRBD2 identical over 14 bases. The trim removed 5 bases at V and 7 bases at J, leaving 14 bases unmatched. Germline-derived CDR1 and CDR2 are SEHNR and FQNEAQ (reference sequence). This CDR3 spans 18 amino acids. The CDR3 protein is CASSLTSGGADSPYTQYF. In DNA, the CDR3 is TGTGCCAGCAGCCTGACTAGCGGGGGGGCCGATTCGCCATATACGCAGTATTTT.

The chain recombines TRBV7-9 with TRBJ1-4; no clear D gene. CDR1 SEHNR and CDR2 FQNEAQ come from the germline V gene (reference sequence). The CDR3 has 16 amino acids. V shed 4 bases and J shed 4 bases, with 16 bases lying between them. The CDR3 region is CASSSSPGMSNEKLFF. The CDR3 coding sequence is TGTGCCAGCAGCTCGTCTCCTGGGATGAGTAATGAAAAACTGTTTTTT.

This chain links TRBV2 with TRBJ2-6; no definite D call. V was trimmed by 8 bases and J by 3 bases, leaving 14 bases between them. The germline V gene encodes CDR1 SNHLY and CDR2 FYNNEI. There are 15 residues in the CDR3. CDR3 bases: TGTGCCAGCTCGGACGCGTCAGTTGGGGCCAACGTCCTGACTTTC. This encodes CASSDASVGANVLTF.

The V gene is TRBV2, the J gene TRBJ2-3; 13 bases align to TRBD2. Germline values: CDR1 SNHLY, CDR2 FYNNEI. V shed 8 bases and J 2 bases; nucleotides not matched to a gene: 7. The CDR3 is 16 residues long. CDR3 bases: TGTGCCAGCCCTGTGACTAGCGGGGGGAACACAGATACGCAGTATTTT. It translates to CASPVTSGGNTDTQYF. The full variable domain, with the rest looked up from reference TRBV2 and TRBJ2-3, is EPEVTQTPSHQVTQMGQEVILRCVPISNHLYFYWYRQILGQKVEFLVSFYNNEISEKSEIFDDQFSVERPDGSNFTLKIRSTKLEDSAMYFCASPVTSGGNTDTQYFGPGTRLTVL.

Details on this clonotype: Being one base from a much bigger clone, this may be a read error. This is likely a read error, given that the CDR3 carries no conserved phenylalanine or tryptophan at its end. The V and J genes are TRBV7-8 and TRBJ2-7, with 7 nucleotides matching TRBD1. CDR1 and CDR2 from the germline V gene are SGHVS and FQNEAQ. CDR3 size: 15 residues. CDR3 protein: CASSPSRDSSHEQYL. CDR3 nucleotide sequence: TGTGCCAGCAGCCCAAGCCGGGACAGCTCCCACGAGCAGTACCTC.

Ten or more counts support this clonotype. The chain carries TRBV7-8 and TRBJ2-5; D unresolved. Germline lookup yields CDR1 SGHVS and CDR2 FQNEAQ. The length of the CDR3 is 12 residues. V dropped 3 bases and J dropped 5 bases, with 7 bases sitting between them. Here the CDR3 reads CASSFLGETQYF. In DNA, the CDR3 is TGTGCCAGCAGCTTTTTGGGGGAGACCCAGTACTTC.

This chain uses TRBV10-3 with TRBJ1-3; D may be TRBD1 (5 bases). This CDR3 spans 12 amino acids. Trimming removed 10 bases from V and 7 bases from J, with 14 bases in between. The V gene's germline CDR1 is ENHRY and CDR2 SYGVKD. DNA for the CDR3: TGTGCCACCAGGGTTATCTCGAACACCATATATTTT. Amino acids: CATRVISNTIYF.

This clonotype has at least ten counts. Written as DNA, the CDR3 is TGTGCCAGCAGCTCCGGGGAAGCCTATGGCTACACCTTC. As protein: CASSSGEAYGYTF. This sequence joins TRBV7-8 and TRBJ1-2; unclear D gene. From germline, CDR1 is SGHVS and CDR2 FQNEAQ. V was pared by 4 bases and J by 4 bases, with 10 bases between. The CDR3 consists of 13 residues.

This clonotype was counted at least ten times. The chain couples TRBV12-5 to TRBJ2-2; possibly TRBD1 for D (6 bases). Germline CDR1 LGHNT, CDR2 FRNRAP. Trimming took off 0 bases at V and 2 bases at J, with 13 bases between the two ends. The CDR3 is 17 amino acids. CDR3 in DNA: TGTGCTAGTGGTTTGGTATTGGTAGGGGGTAACACCGGGGAGCTGTTTTTT. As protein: CASGLVLVGGNTGELFF.

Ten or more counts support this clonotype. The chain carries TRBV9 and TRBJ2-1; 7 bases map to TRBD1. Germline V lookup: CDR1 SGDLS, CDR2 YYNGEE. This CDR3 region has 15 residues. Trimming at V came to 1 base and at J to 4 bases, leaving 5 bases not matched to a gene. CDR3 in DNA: TGTGCCAGCAGCGTAAGGGACAGTATTTACAATGAGCAGTTCTTC. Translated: CASSVRDSIYNEQFF. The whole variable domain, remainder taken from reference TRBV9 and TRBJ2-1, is DSGVTQTPKHLITATGQRVTLRCSPRSGDLSVYWYQQSLDQGLQFLIQYYNGEERAKGNILERFSAQQFPDLHSELNLSSLELGDSALYFCASSVRDSIYNEQFFGPGTRLTVL.

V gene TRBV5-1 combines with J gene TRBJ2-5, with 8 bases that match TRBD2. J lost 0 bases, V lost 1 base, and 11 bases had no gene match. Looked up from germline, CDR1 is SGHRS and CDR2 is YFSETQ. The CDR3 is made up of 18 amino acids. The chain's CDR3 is CASSLLRTGGSYQETQYF. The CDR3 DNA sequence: TGCGCCAGCAGCTTGTTACGTACGGGGGGGTCGTACCAAGAGACCCAGTACTTC.

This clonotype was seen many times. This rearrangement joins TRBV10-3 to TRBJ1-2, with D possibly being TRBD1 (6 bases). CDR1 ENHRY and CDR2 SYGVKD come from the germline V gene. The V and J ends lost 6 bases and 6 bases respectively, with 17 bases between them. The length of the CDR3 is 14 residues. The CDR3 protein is CAIRAEGVVDGYTF. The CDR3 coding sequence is TGTGCCATCAGGGCGGAGGGGGTTGTAGATGGCTACACCTTC.

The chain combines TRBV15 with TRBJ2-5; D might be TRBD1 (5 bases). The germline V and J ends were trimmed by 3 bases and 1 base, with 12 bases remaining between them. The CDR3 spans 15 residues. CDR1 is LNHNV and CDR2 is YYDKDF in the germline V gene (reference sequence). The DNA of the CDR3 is TGTGCCACCAGCAGGCCCAGGGCCAGCCAAGAGACCCAGTACTTC. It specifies CATSRPRASQETQYF.

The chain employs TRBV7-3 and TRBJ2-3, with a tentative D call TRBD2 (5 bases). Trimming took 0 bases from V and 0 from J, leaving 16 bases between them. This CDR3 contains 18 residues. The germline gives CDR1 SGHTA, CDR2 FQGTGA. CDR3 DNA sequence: TGTGCCAGCAGCTTAACCGGGCTCAGCGGATTGAGCACAGATACGCAGTATTTT. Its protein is CASSLTGLSGLSTDTQYF.

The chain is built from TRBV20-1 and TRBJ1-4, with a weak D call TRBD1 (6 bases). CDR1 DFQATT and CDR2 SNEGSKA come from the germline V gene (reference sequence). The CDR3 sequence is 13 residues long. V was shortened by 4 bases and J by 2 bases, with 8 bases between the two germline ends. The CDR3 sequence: CSATGATNEKLFF. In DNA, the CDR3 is TGCAGTGCTACAGGGGCCACTAATGAAAAACTGTTTTTT.

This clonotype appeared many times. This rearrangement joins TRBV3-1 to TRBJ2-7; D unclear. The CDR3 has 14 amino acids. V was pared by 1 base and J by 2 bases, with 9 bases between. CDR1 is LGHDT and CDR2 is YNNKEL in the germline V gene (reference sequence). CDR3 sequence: CASSQVNNAYEQYF. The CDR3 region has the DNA TGTGCCAGCAGCCAAGTCAACAACGCCTACGAGCAGTACTTC.

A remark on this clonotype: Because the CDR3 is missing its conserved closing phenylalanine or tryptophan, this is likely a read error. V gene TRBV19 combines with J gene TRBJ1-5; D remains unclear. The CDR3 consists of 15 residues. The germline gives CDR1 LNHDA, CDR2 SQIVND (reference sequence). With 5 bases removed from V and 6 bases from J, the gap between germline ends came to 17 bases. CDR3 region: CASSYARGFGQPQHS. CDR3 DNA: TGTGCCAGTAGTTATGCCCGTGGTTTTGGTCAGCCCCAGCATTCT.

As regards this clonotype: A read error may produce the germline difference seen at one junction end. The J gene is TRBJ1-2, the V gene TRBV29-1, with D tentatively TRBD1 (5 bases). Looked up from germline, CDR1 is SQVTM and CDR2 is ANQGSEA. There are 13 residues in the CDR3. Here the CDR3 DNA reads TGCAACGTTGGGGACGGTGAAGACTATGGCTACACCTTC. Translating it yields CNVGDGEDYGYTF.

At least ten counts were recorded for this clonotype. The CDR3 here is CASSRRSNQPQHF. CDR3 coding DNA: TGTGCCAGCAGCCGGAGGAGCAATCAGCCCCAGCATTTT. The genes are TRBV12-3 or TRBV12-4 and TRBJ1-5, with D unclear. The CDR3 has 13 amino acids. The V and J ends lost 6 bases and 1 base respectively, with 7 bases between them.

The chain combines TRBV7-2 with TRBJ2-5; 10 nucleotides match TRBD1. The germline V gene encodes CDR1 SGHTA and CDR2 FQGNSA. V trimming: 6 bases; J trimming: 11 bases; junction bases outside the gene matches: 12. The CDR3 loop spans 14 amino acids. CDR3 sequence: CASRRTGGAGEQYF. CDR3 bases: TGTGCCAGCAGAAGGACAGGGGGTGCCGGGGAGCAGTACTTC.

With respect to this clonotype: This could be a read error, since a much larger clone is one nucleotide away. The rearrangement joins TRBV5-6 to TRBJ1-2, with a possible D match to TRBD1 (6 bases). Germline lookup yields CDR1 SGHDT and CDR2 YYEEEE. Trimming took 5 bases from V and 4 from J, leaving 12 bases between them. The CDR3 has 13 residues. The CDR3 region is CASSSDRTYGYTF. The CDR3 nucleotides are TGTGCCAGCAGTTCGGACAGAACCTATGGCTACACCTTC.

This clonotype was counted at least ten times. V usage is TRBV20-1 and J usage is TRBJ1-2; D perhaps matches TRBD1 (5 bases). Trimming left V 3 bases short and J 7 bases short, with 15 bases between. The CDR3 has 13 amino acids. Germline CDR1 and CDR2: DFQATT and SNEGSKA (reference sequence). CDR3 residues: CSASRGRELGYTF. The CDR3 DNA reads TGCAGTGCTAGTCGGGGGAGGGAACTTGGCTACACCTTC.

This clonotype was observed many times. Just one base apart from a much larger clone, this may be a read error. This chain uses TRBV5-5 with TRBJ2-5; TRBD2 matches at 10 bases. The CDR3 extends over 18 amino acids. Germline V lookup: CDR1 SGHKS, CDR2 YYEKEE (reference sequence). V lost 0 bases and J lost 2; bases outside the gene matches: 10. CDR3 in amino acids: CASSLGGALAGRQETQYF. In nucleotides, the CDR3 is TGTGCCAGCAGCTTGGGTGGGGCACTAGCGGGGAGGCAAGAGACCCAGTACTTC.

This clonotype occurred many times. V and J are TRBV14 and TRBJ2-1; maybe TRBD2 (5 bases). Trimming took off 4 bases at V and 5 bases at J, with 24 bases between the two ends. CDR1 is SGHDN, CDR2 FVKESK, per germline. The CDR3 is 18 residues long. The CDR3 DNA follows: TGTGCCAGCAGCCGATTCGGTTTAGCGTCAAACGGGGACAATGAGCAGTTCTTC. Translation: CASSRFGLASNGDNEQFF.